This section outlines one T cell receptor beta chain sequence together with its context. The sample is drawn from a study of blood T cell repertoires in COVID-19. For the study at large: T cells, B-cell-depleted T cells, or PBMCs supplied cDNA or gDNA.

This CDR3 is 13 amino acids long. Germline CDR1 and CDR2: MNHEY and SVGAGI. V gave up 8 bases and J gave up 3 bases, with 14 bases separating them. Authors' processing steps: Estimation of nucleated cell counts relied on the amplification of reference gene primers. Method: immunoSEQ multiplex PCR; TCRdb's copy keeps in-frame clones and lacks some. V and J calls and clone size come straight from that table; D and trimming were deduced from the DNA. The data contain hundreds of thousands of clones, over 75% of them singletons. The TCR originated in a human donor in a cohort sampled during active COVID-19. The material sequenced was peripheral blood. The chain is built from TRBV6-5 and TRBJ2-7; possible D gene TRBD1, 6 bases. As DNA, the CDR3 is TGTGCCAGCGCCGGGCGAGGGGGCTACGAGCAGTACTTC. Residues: CASAGRGGYEQYF.